These T cell receptor beta chains were read from a single sample in a study of beta chain features in type 1 diabetes. Sequencing used immunoSEQ multiplex PCR; TCRdb keeps in-frame clones, though not all of them. The sample contains about 110,000 clones, almost 40% of which appear only once. The sequenced sample consisted of stem cell memory CD4+ T cells from blood. Receptors were obtained from a woman aged 18-35 years in good health. Both conserved end residues are part of each CDR3. Each record gives: CDR3 length, clone size, J gene, D gene, V gene, CDR3 protein, CDR3 DNA. D genes are given only for firm matches. Size tells how often a clone was seen (once, few, many) or the class of an expanded clone, and some rows leave it out.

14,once,TRBJ1-3,-,TRBV19,CASNSMSSGNTIYF,TGTGCCAGCAATAGCATGAGCTCTGGAAACACCATATATTTT
13,few,TRBJ2-3,-,TRBV7-9,CASTPPGDTSQYF,TGTGCCAGCACCCCCCCTGGGGACACCTCGCAGTATTTT
19,few,TRBJ2-1,-,TRBV28,CASRLDWRFIKSSYNEQFF,TGTGCCAGCAGACTTGACTGGAGGTTTATAAAAAGCTCCTACAATGAGCAGTTCTTC
15,-,TRBJ2-7,TRBD1,TRBV18,CASSPGTGILYEQYF,TGTGCCAGCTCACCTGGGACAGGGATCCTTTACGAGCAGTACTTC
16,few,TRBJ2-7,TRBD2,TRBV30,CAWSAQRLAGRSEQYF,TGTGCCTGGAGTGCCCAGAGACTAGCGGGAAGGAGCGAGCAGTACTTC
17,-,TRBJ2-7,-,TRBV11-2,CASSFRDGAIIPYEQYF,TGTGCCAGCAGCTTTAGGGATGGGGCCATTATACCCTACGAGCAGTACTTC
15,-,TRBJ1-4,TRBD1,TRBV11-2,CASSSLTGRNEKLFF,TGTGCCAGCAGCTCCTTGACAGGGCGCAATGAAAAACTGTTTTTT
13,-,TRBJ1-5,-,TRBV25-1,CASSERGNQPQHF,TGTGCCAGCAGTGAAAGAGGCAATCAGCCCCAGCATTTT
17,-,TRBJ2-7,TRBD2,TRBV25-1,CASSEWVKLAGGYEQYF,TGTGCCAGCAGTGAATGGGTGAAGCTAGCGGGAGGCTACGAGCAGTACTTC
15,-,TRBJ2-5,-,TRBV15,CATSRGGAAQETQYF,TGTGCCACCAGCAGAGGGGGAGCGGCACAAGAGACCCAGTACTTC
14,-,TRBJ1-5,TRBD1,TRBV6-6,CASWPGQGYQPQHF,TGTGCCAGCTGGCCTGGACAGGGGTATCAGCCCCAGCATTTT
14,-,TRBJ2-7,TRBD2,TRBV2,CASSEGLAFGEQYF,TGTGCCAGCAGTGAAGGACTAGCGTTCGGGGAGCAGTACTTC
10,-,TRBJ2-5,-,TRBV10-3,CAISQKTQYF,TGTGCCATCTCCCAGAAGACCCAGTACTTC
14,-,TRBJ2-7,-,TRBV7-9,CASSLDRVSYEQYF,TGTGCCAGCAGCTTAGACAGGGTATCCTACGAGCAGTACTTC
14,few,TRBJ2-1,TRBD2,TRBV7-9,CASEREGYFNEQFF,TGTGCCAGCGAGCGGGAGGGCTATTTTAATGAGCAGTTCTTC
18,-,TRBJ1-5,TRBD1,TRBV27,CASRSTRQGAMSNQPQHF,TGTGCCAGCAGGTCTACCCGACAGGGGGCAATGAGCAATCAGCCCCAGCATTTT
14,-,TRBJ2-7,TRBD2,TRBV7-2,CASRRLAGRPEQYF,TGTGCCAGCAGGCGACTAGCGGGGAGACCCGAGCAGTACTTC
16,-,TRBJ2-3,TRBD2,TRBV18,CASSPPGGYSTDTQYF,TGTGCCAGCTCACCCCCGGGGGGGTACAGCACAGATACGCAGTATTTT
12,-,TRBJ2-1,-,TRBV29-1,CSVCWPYNEQFF,TGCAGCGTTTGTTGGCCATACAATGAGCAGTTCTTC
15,-,TRBJ2-7,TRBD1,TRBV6-5,CASSTYRGIVYEQYF,TGTGCCAGCAGTACCTACAGGGGGATAGTCTACGAGCAGTACTTC
15,few,TRBJ2-7,TRBD1,TRBV7-2,CASSLVGQEGFEQYF,TGTGCCAGCAGCTTAGTCGGACAGGAAGGATTCGAGCAGTACTTC